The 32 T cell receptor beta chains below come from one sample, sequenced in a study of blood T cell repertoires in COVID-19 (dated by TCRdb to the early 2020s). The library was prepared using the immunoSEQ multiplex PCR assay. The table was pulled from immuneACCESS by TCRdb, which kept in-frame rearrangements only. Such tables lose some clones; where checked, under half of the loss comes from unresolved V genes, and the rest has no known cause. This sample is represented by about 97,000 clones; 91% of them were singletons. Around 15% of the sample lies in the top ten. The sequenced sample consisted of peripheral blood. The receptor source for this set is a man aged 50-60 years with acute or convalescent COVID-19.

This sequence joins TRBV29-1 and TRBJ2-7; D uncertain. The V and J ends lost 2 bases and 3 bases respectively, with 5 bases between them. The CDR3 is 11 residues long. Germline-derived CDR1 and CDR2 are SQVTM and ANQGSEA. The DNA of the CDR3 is TGCAGCGTTGAAAACAACTACGAGCAGTACTTC. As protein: CSVENNYEQYF.

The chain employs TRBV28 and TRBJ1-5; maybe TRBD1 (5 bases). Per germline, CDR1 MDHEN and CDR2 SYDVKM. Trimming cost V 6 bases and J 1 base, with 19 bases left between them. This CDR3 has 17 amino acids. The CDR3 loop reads CASSSPRGSPSNQPQHF. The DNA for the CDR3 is TGTGCCAGCAGCTCCCCTCGGGGGTCCCCAAGCAATCAGCCCCAGCATTTT.

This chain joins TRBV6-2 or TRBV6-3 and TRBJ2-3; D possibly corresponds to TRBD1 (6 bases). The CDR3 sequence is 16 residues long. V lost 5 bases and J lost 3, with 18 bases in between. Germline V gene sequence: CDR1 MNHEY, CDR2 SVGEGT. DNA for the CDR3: TGTGCCAGCAGTCAGAAGGGACACACTGGGACAGATACGCAGTATTTT. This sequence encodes CASSQKGHTGTDTQYF.

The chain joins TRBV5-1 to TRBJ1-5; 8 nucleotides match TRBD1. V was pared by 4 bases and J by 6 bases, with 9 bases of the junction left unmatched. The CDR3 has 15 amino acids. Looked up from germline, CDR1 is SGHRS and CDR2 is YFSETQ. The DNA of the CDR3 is TGCGCCAGCAGCCCGACAGGGGAACAAGGTCAGCCCCAGCATTTT. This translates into CASSPTGEQGQPQHF.

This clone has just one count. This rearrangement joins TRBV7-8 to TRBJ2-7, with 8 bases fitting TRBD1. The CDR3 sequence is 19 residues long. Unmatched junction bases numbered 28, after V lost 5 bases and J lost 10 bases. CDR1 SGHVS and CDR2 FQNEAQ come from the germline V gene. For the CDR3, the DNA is TGTGCCAGCAGCGACGGTTCAGGCAGGGGGCGAGGGACTTCCGGATCTCAGTACTTC. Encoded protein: CASSDGSGRGRGTSGSQYF.

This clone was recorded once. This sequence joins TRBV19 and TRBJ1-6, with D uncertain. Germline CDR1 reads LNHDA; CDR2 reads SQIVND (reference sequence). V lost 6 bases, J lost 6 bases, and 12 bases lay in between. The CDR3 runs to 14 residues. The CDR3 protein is CASRPGGSNSPLHF. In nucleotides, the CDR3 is TGTGCCAGTAGACCCGGAGGGAGTAATTCACCCCTCCACTTT.

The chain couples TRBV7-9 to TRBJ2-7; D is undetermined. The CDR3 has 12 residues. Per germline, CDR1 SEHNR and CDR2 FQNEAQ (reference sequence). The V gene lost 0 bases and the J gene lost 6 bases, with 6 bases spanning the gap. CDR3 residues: CASSLARFEQYF. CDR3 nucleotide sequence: TGTGCCAGCAGCTTAGCGCGGTTCGAGCAGTACTTC.

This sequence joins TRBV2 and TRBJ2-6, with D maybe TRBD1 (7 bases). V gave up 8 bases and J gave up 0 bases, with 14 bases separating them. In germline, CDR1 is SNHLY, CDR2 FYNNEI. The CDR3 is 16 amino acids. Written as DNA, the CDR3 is TGTGCCAGCGGCGGGACAGTCTCCTCTGGGGCCAACGTCCTGACTTTC. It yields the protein CASGGTVSSGANVLTF.

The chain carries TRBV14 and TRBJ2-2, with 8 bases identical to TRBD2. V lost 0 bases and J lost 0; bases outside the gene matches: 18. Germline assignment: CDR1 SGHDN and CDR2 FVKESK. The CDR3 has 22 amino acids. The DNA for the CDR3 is TGTGCCAGCAGCCAAGAAGGGTTTGGCACACGGGGGGGCCTCGCGAACACCGGGGAGCTGTTTTTT. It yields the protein CASSQEGFGTRGGLANTGELFF.

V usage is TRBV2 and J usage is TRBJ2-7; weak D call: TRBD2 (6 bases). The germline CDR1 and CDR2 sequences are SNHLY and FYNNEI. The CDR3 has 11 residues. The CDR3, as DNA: TGTGCGACCGAGAGGAGCGGGGAGCAGTACTTC. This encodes CATERSGEQYF.

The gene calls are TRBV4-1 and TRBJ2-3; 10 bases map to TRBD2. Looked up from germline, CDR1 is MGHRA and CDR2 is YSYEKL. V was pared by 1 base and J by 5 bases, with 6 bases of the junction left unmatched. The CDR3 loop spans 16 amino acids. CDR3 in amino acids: CASSQVSLAGGDTQYF. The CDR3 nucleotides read TGCGCCAGCAGCCAAGTGAGTTTAGCGGGGGGAGATACGCAGTATTTT.

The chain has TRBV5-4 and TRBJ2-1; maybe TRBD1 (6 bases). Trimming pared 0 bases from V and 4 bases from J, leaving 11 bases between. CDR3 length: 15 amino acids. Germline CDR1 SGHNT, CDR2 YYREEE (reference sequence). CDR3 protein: CASSLGQEIYNEQFF. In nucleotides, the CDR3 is TGTGCCAGCAGCTTGGGACAGGAGATATACAATGAGCAGTTCTTC. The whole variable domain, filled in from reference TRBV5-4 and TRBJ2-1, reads ETGVTQSPTHLIKTRGQQVTLRCSSQSGHNTVSWYQQALGQGPQFIFQYYREEENGRGNFPPRFSGLQFPNYSSELNVNALELDDSALYLCASSLGQEIYNEQFFGPGTRLTVL.

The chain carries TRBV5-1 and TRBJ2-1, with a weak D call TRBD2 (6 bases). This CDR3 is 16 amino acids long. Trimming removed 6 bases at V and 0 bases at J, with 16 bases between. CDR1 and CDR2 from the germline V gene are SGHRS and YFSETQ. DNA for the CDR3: TGCGCCAGCAATGGGCGGGGTTCAGTCTCCTACAATGAGCAGTTCTTC. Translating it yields CASNGRGSVSYNEQFF. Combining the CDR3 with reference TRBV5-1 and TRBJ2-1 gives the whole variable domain KAGVTQTPRYLIKTRGQQVTLSCSPISGHRSVSWYQQTPGQGLQFLFEYFSETQRNKGNFPGRFSGRQFSNSRSEMNVSTLELGDSALYLCASNGRGSVSYNEQFFGPGTRLTVL.

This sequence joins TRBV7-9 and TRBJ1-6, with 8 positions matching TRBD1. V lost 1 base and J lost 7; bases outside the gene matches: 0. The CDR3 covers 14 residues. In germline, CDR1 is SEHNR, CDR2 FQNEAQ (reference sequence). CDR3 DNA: TGTGCCAGCAGCTTAGACAGGGGGAATTCACCCCTCCACTTT. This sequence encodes CASSLDRGNSPLHF.

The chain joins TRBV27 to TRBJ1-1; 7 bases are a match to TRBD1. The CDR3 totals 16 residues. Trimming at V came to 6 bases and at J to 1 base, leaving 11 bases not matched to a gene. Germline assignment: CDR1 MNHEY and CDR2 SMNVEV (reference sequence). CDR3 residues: CASSFDTGTANTEAFF. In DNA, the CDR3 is TGTGCCAGCAGCTTTGATACCGGGACAGCGAACACTGAAGCTTTCTTT.

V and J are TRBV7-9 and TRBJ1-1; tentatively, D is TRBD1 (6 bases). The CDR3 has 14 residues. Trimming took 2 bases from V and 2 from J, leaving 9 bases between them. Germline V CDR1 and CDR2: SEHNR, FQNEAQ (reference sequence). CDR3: CASSLIRGNTEAFF. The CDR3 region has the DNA TGTGCCAGCAGCTTAATCAGGGGAAACACTGAAGCTTTCTTT.

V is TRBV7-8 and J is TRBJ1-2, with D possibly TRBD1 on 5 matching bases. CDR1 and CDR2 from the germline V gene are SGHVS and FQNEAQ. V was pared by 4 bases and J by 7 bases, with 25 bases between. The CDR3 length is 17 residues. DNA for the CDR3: TGTGCCAGCAGCTCCTTGAATACGGCCAGGGCGGAGTCTGGCTACACCTTC. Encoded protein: CASSSLNTARAESGYTF.

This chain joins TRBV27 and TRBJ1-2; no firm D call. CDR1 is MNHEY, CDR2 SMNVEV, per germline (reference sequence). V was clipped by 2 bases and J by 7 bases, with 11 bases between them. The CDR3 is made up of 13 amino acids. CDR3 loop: CASSLGVSGGYTF. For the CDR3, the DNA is TGTGCCAGCAGTTTAGGGGTAAGCGGTGGCTACACCTTC.

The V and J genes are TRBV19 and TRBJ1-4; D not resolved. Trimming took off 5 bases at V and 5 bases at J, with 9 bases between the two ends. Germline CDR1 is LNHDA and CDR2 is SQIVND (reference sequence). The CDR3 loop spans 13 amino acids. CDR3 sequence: CASSVPGNEKLFF. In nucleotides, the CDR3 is TGTGCCAGTAGTGTCCCCGGGAATGAAAAACTGTTTTTT.

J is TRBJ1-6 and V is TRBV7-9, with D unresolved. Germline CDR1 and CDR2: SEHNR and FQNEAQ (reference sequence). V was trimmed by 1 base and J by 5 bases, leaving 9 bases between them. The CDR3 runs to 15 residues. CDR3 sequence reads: CASSLGGSNNSPLHF. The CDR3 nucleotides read TGTGCCAGCAGCTTAGGAGGGAGTAATAATTCACCCCTCCACTTT.

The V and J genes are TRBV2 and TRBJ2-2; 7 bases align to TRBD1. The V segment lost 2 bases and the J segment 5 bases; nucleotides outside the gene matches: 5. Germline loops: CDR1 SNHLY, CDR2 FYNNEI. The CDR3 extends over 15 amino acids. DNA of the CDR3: TGTGCCAGCAGTGAAACGACAGGGAATACCGGGGAGCTGTTTTTT. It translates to CASSETTGNTGELFF.

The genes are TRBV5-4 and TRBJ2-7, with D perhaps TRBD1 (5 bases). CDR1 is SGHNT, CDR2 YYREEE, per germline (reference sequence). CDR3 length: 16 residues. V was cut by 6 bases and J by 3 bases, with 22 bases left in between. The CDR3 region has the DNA TGTGCCAGCATCGTTCCTTCCAGGGTTAGGGTCTACGAGCAGTACTTC. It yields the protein CASIVPSRVRVYEQYF. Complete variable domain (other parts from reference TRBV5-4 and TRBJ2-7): ETGVTQSPTHLIKTRGQQVTLRCSSQSGHNTVSWYQQALGQGPQFIFQYYREEENGRGNFPPRFSGLQFPNYSSELNVNALELDDSALYLCASIVPSRVRVYEQYFGPGTRLTVT.

The CDR3 spells CASSGGLAGYGIQYF. CDR3 in DNA: TGTGCCAGCAGCGGGGGACTAGCGGGGTACGGCATTCAGTACTTC. The V and J genes are TRBV9 and TRBJ2-4, with 13 bases lining up with TRBD2. Germline V gene sequence: CDR1 SGDLS, CDR2 YYNGEE. The CDR3 runs to 15 residues. Trimming at V came to 3 bases and at J to 9 bases, leaving 6 bases not matched to a gene.

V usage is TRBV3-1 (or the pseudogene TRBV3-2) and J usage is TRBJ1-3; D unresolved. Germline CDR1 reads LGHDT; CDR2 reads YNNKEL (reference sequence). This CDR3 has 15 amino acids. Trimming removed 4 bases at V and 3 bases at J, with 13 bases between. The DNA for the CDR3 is TGTGCCAGCAGCCGTGGAGGTGATCGTGGAAACACCATATATTTT. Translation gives CASSRGGDRGNTIYF.

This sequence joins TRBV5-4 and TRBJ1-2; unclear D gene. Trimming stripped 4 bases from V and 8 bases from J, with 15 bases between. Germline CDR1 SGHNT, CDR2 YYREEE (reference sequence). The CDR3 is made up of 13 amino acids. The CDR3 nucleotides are TGTGCCAGCAGCCTCGGGCCAGAGGGAGGCTACACCTTC. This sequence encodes CASSLGPEGGYTF.

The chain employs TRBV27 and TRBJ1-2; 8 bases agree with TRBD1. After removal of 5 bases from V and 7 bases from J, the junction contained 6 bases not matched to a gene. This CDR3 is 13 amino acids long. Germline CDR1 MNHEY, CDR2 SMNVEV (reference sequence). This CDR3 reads CASSMNRGGGYTF. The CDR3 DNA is TGTGCCAGCAGTATGAACAGGGGGGGTGGCTACACCTTC.

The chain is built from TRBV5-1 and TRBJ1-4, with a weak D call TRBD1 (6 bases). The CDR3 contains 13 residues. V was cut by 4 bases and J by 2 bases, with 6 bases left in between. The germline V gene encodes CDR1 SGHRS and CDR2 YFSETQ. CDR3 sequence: CASSQGTNEKLFF. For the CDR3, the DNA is TGCGCCAGCAGCCAGGGGACTAATGAAAAACTGTTTTTT.

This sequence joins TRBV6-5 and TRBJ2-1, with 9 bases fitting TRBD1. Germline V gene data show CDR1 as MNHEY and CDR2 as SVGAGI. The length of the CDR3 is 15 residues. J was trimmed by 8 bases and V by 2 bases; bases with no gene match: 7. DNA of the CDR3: TGTGCCAGCAGTTACCGCGGACAGGGGATCGATGAGCAGTTCTTC. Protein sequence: CASSYRGQGIDEQFF.

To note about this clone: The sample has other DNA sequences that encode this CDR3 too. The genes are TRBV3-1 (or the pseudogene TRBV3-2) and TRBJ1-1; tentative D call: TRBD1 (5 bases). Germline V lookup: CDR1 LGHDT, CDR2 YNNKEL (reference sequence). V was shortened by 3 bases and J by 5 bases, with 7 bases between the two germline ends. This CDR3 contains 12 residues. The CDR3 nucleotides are TGTGCCAGCAGCCAGGGGCGTACTGAAGCTTTCTTT. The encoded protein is CASSQGRTEAFF.

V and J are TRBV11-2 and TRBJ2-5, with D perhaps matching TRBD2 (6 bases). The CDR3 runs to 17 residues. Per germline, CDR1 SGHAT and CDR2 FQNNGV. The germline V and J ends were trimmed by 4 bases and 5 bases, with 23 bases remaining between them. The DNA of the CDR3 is TGTGCCAGCAGCTCAAAAGGAGGGATCGCTTGGCAGGAGACCCAGTACTTC. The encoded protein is CASSSKGGIAWQETQYF.

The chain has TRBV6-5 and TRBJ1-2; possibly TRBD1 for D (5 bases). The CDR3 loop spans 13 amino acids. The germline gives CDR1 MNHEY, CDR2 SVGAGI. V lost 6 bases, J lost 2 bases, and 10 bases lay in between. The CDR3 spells CASRRGTNYGYTF. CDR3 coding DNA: TGTGCCAGCAGGCGCGGGACGAACTATGGCTACACCTTC.

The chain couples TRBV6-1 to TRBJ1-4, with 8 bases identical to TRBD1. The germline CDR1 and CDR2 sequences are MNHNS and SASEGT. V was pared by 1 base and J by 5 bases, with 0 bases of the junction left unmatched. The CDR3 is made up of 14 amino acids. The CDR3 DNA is TGTGCCAGCAGTGAAGGACAGGGGAATGAAAAACTGTTTTTT. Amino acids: CASSEGQGNEKLFF.